The clone carrying this T cell receptor (beta chain) was found a few times. 5'RACE primed from the constant segment yielded TCR alpha and TCR beta cDNA libraries bearing sample barcodes and UMIs. TCRdb re-derived calls from the 5' RACE reads in MiXCR, one entry per CDR3 protein. This sample yields 40,000 to 60,000 distinct CDR3 sequences, of which 27% are seen a single time; around two fifths belongs to the top ten. These data are taken from a study of T-cell memory formation after mild COVID-19. This CDR3 has 15 residues. Trimming shortened V by 3 bases and J by 2 bases, and 11 bases separated the two germline ends. Germline loops: CDR1 KGHDR, CDR2 SFDVKD.

Specimen: PBMCs or a T cell subset sorted from them (not recorded which). The genes are TRBV24-1 and TRBJ2-3; D remains ambiguous. The sequence came from a man aged 18-30 years who had mild COVID-19 (a few samples of this study predate the infection). Cell type and time point are not known. CDR3 nucleotides: TGTGCCACCAGTGATACCCAAACCCTCACAGATACGCAGTATTTT. Translated, it gives CATSDTQTLTDTQYF.